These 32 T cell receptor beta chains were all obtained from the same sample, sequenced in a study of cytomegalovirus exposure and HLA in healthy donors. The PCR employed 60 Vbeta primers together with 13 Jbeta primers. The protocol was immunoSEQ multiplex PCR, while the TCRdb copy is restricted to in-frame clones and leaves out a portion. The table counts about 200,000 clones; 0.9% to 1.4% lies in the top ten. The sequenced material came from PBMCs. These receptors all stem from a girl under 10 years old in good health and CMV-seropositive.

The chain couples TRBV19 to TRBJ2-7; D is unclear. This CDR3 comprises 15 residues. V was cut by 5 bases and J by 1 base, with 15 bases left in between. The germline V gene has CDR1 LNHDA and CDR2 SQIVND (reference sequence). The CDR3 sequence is CASSAGSATSYEQYF. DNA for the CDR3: TGTGCCAGTAGTGCCGGCAGCGCCACATCCTACGAGCAGTACTTC.

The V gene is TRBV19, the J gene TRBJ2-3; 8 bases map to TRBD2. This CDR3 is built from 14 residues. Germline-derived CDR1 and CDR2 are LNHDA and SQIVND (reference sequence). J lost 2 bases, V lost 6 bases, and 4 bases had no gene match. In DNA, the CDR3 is TGTGCCAGTAGAGGCGGGAGGCTCACAGATACGCAGTATTTT. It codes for CASRGGRLTDTQYF.

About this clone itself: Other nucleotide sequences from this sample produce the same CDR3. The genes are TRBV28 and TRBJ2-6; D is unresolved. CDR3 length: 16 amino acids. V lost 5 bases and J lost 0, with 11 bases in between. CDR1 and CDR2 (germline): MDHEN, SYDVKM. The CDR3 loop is CASSELPLSGANVLTF. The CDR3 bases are TGTGCCAGCAGTGAGTTGCCACTCTCTGGGGCCAACGTCCTGACTTTC.

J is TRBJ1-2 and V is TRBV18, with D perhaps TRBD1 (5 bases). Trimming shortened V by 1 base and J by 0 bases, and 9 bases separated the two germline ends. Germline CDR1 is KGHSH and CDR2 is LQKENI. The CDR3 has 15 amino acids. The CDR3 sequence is CASSPRGGANYGYTF. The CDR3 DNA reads TGTGCCAGCTCACCACGGGGGGGAGCTAACTATGGCTACACCTTC.

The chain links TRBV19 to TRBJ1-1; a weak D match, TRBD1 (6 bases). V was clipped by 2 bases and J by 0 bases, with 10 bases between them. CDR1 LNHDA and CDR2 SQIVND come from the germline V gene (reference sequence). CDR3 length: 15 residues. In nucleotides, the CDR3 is TGTGCCAGTAGTATAACCCAGGGGTTGAACACTGAAGCTTTCTTT. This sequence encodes CASSITQGLNTEAFF. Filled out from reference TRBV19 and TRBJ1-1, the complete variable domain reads DGGITQSPKYLFRKEGQNVTLSCEQNLNHDAMYWYRQDPGQGLRLIYYSQIVNDFQKGDIAEGYSVSREKKESFPLTVTSAQKNPTAFYLCASSITQGLNTEAFFGQGTRLTVV.

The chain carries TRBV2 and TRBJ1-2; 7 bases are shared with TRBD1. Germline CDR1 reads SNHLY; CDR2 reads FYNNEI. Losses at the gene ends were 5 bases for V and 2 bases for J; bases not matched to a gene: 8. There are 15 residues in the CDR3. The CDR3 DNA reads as TGTGCCAGCAGTCAAAAACAGGGGTCCAACTATGGCTACACCTTC. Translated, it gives CASSQKQGSNYGYTF. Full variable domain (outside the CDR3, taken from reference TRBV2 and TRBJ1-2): EPEVTQTPSHQVTQMGQEVILRCVPISNHLYFYWYRQILGQKVEFLVSFYNNEISEKSEIFDDQFSVERPDGSNFTLKIRSTKLEDSAMYFCASSQKQGSNYGYTFGSGTRLTVV.

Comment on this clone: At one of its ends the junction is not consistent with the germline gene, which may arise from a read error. CDR3 in DNA: TGCAGCGTTTGCAGGGGTGCAAGAGAGGCCCAGTACTTC. This translates into CSVCRGAREAQYF. The chain combines TRBV29-1 with TRBJ2-5; TRBD1 is a possible D gene (6 bases). Germline-derived CDR1 and CDR2 are SQVTM and ANQGSEA. This CDR3 is built from 13 residues. The full variable domain, with the rest looked up from reference TRBV29-1 and TRBJ2-5, is SAVISQKPSRDICQRGTSLTIQCQVDSQVTMMFWYRQQPGQSLTLIATANQGSEATYESGFVIDKFPISRPNLTFSTLTVSNMSPEDSSIYLCSVCRGAREAQYFGPGTRLLVL.

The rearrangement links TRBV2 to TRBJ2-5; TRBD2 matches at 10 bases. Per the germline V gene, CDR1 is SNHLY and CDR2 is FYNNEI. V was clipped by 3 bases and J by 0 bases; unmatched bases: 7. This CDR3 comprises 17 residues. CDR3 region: CASSDPASGRYQETQYF. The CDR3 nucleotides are TGTGCCAGCAGTGATCCGGCTAGCGGGAGATACCAAGAGACCCAGTACTTC.

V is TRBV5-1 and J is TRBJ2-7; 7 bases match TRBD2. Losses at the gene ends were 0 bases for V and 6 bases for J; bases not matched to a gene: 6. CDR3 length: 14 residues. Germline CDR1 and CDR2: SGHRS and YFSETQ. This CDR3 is CASSLGREWGEQYF. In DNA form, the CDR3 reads TGCGCCAGCAGCTTGGGGCGGGAGTGGGGCGAGCAGTACTTC.

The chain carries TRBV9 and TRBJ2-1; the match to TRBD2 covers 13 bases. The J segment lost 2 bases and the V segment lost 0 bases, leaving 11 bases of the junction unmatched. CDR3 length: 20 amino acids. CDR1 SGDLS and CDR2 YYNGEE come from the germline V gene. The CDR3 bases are TGTGCCAGCAGCGTAGGGGTTGGACTAGCGGGAGTCTTCGCCTACAATGAGCAGTTCTTC. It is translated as CASSVGVGLAGVFAYNEQFF.

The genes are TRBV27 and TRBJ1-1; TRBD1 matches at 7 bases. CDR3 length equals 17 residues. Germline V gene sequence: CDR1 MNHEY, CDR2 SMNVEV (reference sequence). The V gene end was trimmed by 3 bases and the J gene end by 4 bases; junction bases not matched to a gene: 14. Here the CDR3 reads CASSFRATGPWATEAFF. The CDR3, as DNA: TGTGCCAGCAGTTTCCGAGCGACAGGGCCATGGGCCACTGAAGCTTTCTTT.

In DNA, the CDR3 is TGCGCCAGCAGCGGGACAGCCTACAATGAGCAGTTCTTC. It encodes CASSGTAYNEQFF. The chain has TRBV5-1 and TRBJ2-1; 7 bases agree with TRBD1. The V gene's germline CDR1 is SGHRS and CDR2 YFSETQ. V was pared by 4 bases and J by 2 bases, with 0 bases of the junction left unmatched. The CDR3 runs 13 residues.

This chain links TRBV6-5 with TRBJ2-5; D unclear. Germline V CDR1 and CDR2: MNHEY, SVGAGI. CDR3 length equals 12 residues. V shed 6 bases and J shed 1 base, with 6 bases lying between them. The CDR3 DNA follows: TGTGCCAGCAGGACTCCCCAAGAGACCCAGTACTTC. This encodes CASRTPQETQYF.

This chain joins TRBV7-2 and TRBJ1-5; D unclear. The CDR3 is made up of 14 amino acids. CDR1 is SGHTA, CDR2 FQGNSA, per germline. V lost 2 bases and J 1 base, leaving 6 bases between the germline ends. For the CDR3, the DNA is TGTGCCAGCAGCTTAATCCAGAGCAATCAGCCCCAGCATTTT. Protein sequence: CASSLIQSNQPQHF.

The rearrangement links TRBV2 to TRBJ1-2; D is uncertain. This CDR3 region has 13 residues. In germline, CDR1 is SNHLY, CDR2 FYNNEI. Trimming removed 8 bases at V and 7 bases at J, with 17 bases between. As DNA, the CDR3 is TGTGCCAGCCCCCGGGAACCTGCCTCTGGCTACACCTTC. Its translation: CASPREPASGYTF. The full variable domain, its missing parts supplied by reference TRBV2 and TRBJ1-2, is EPEVTQTPSHQVTQMGQEVILRCVPISNHLYFYWYRQILGQKVEFLVSFYNNEISEKSEIFDDQFSVERPDGSNFTLKIRSTKLEDSAMYFCASPREPASGYTFGSGTRLTVV.

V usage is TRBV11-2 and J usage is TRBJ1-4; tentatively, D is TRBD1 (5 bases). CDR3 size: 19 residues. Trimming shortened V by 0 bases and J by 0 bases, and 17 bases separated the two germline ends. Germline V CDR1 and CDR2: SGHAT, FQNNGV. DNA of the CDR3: TGTGCCAGCAGCTTAGAGGGACTCTGGGGGAGAGCAACTAATGAAAAACTGTTTTTT. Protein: CASSLEGLWGRATNEKLFF. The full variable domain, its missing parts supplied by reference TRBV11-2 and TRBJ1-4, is EAGVAQSPRYKIIEKRQSVAFWCNPISGHATLYWYQQILGQGPKLLIQFQNNGVVDDSQLPKDRFSAERLKGVDSTLKIQPAKLEDSAVYLCASSLEGLWGRATNEKLFFGSGTQLSVL.

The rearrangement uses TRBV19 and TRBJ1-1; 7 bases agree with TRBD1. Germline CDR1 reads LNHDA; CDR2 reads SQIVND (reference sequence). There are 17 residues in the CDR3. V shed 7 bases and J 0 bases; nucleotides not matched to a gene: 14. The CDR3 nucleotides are TGTGCCAGTACCCAGACTTGGGGACAGACCATGAACACTGAAGCTTTCTTT. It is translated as CASTQTWGQTMNTEAFF.

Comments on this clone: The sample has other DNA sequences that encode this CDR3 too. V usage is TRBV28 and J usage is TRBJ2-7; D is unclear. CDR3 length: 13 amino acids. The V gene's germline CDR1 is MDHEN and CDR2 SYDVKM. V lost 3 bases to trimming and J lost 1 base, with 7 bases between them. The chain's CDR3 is CASSLVGSYEQYF. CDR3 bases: TGTGCCAGCAGTTTGGTCGGGTCCTACGAGCAGTACTTC.

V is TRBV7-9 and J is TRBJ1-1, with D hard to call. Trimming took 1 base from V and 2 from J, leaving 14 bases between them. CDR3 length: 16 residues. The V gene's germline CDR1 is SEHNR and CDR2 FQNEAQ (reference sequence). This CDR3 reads CASSLGFGVGNTEAFF. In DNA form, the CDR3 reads TGTGCCAGCAGCTTAGGTTTCGGGGTGGGAAACACTGAAGCTTTCTTT.

The CDR3 protein is CSVGRGEKLFF. The CDR3 DNA reads TGCAGCGTTGGCCGGGGAGAAAAACTGTTTTTT. The chain is built from TRBV29-1 and TRBJ1-4; D unclear. The germline CDR1 and CDR2 sequences are SQVTM and ANQGSEA. V was trimmed by 4 bases and J by 8 bases, leaving 8 bases between them. The CDR3 covers 11 residues.

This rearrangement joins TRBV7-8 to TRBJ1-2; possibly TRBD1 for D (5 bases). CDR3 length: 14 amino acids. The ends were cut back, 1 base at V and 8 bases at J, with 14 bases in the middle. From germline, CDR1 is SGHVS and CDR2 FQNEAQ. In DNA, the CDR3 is TGTGCCAGCAGCTTAGTGGGGCAGGGAGGGGGCTACACCTTC. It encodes CASSLVGQGGGYTF. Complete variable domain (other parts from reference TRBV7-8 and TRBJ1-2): GAGVSQSPRYKVAKRGQDVALRCDPISGHVSLFWYQQALGQGPEFLTYFQNEAQLDKSGLPSDRFFAERPEGSVSTLKIQRTQQEDSAVYLCASSLVGQGGGYTFGSGTRLTVV.

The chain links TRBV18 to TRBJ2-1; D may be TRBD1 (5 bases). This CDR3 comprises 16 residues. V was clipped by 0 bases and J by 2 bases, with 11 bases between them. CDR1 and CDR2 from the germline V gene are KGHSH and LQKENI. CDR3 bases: TGTGCCAGCTCACCACCCTGGGGCGGTACCTACAATGAGCAGTTCTTC. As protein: CASSPPWGGTYNEQFF.

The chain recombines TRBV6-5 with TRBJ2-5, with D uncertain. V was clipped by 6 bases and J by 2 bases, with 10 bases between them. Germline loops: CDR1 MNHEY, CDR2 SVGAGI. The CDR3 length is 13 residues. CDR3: CASRGTGQETQYF. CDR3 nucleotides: TGTGCCAGCAGGGGTACGGGTCAAGAGACCCAGTACTTC.

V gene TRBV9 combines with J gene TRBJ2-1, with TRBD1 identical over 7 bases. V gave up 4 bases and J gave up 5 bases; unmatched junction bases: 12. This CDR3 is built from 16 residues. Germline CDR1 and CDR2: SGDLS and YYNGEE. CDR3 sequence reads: CASSFNRVQGDNEQFF. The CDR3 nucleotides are TGTGCCAGCAGCTTTAACAGGGTTCAGGGGGACAATGAGCAGTTCTTC.

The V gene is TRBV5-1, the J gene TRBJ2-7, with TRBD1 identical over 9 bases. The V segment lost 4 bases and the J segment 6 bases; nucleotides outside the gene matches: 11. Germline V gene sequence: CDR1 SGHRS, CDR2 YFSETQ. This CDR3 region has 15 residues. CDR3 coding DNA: TGCGCCAGCAGCCCGGTATGGGGACAGGGAGCCGAGCAGTACTTC. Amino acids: CASSPVWGQGAEQYF.

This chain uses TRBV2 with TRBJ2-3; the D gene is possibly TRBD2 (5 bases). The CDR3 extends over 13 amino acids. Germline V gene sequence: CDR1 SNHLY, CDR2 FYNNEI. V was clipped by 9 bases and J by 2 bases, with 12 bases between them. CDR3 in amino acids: CARENRDTDTQYF. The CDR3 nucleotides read TGTGCCAGAGAGAACCGGGACACAGATACGCAGTATTTT.

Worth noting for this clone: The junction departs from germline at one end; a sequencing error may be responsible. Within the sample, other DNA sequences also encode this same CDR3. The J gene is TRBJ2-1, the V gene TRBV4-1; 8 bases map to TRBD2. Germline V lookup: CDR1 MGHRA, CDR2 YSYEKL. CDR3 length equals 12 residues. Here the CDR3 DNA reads TGCGCCAGCAGCCACAGCCGGGAGGGGTTCCTCTTC. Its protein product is CASSHSREGFLF.

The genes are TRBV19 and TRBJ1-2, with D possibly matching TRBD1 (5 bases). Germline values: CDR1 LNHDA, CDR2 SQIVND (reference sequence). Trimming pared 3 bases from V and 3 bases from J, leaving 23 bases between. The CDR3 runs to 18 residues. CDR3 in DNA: TGTGCCAGTAGTATTACGGAGGGGACCGTTCGCCCGCACTATGGCTACACCTTC. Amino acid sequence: CASSITEGTVRPHYGYTF.

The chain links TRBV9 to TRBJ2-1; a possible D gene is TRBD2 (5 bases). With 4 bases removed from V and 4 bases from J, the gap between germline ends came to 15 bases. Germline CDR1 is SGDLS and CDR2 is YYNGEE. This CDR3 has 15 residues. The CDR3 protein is CASSPSGEGYNEQFF. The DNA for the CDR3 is TGTGCCAGCAGCCCATCTGGCGAGGGATACAATGAGCAGTTCTTC.

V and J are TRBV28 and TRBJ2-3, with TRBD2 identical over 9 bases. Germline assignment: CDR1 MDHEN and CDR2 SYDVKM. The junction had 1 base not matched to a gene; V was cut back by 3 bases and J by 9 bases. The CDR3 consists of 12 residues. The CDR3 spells CASSFSGRTQYF. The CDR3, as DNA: TGTGCCAGCAGTTTTAGCGGGAGAACGCAGTATTTT.

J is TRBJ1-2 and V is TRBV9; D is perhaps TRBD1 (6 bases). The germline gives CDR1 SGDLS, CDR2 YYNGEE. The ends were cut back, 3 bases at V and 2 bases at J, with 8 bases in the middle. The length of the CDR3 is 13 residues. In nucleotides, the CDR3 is TGTGCCAGCAGCGACAGGGAAAACTATGGCTACACCTTC. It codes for CASSDRENYGYTF. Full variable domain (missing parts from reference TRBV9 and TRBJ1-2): DSGVTQTPKHLITATGQRVTLRCSPRSGDLSVYWYQQSLDQGLQFLIQYYNGEERAKGNILERFSAQQFPDLHSELNLSSLELGDSALYFCASSDRENYGYTFGSGTRLTVV.

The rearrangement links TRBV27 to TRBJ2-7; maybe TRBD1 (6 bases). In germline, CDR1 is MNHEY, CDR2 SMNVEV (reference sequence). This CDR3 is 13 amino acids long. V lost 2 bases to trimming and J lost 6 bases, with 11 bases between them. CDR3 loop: CASSLHRGGEQYF. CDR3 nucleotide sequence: TGTGCCAGCAGTTTACACCGAGGGGGCGAGCAGTACTTC.